This T cell receptor beta chain was identified during a study of T-cell memory formation after mild COVID-19. TCRdb fed the 5' RACE reads into MiXCR, producing one record per CDR3 protein. Here the sample spans under 250,000 distinct CDR3 sequences, roughly 9.4% being singletons. General observations from the study: Clones contracting across day 15 to 85 had a balanced CD4/CD8 profile; later expanding clones leaned CD4+.

This clonotype has a count of ten or more. Its specificity is not known. Germline V lookup: CDR1 SGHAT, CDR2 FQDESV (reference sequence). The germline V and J ends were trimmed by 5 bases and 6 bases, with 23 bases remaining between them. The CDR3 is made up of 17 amino acids. The material sequenced was PBMCs or a T cell subset sorted from them (not recorded which). V usage is TRBV11-1 and J usage is TRBJ2-1; tentatively, D is TRBD1 or TRBD2 (5 bases each). This TCR was recovered from a man aged 18 to 30 who had mild COVID-19 (a few samples of this study predate the infection). Cell type and time point are not known. CDR3 bases: TGTGCCAGCAGCCTTGGACCCTCCGGGACGGACCTCAATGAGCAGTTCTTC. It yields the protein CASSLGPSGTDLNEQFF.